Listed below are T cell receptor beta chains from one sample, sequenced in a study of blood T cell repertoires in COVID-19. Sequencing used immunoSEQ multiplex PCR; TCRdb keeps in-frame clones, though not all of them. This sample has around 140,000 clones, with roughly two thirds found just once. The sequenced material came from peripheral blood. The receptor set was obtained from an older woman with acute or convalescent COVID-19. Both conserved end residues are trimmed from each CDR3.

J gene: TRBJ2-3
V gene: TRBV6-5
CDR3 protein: ASSPGISTDTQY

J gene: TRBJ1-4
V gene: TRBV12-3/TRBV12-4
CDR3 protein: ASRWREKLF

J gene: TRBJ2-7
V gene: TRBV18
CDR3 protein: ASSLGQVGREQY

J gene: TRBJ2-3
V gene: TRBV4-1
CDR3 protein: ASSQDPSGSGTDTQY

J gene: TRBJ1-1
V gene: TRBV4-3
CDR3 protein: ASSQAWTGNTEAF

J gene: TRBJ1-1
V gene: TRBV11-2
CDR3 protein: ASSLFRGMSEAF

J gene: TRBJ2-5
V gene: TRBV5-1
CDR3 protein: ASSLGGGQETQY

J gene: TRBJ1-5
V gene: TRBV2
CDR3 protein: ASSAETGGNQPQH

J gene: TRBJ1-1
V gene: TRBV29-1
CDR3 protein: SVLPGTGKTEAF

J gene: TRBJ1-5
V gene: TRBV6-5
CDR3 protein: ASSPSGGGQPQH

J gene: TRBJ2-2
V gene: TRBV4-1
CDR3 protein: ASSPFTGELF

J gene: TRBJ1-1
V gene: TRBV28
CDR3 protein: ATLDRGGSTEAF

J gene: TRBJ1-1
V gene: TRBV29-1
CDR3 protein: SVGAMQDTEAF

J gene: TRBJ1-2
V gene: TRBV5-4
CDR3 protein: ASSLGAQGEWGYT

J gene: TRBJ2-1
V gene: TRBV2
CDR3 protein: ASSVSGGGEQF

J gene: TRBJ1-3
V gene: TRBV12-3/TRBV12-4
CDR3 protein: ASTRGQGAIY

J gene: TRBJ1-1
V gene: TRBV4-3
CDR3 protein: ASSQGPSTEAF

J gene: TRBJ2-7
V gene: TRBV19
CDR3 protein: ASSMVSGQGIYEQY

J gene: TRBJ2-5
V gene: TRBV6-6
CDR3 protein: ASSRTRTQIHQETQY

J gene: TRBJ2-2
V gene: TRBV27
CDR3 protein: ASSLLSGGNTGELF

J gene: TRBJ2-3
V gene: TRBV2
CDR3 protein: ASTRQVSTDTQY

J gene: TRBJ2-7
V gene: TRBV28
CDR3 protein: ASSKSPSSYEQY

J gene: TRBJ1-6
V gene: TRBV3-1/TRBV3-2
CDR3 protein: ASSRTGHGDSPLH

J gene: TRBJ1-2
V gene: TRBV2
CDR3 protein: ASTSHQSLNYGYT

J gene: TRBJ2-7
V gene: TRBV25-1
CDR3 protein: ASSPGGYEQY

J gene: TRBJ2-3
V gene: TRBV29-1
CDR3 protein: SVASQY

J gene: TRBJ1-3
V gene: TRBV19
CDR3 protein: ASSPRRNTIY

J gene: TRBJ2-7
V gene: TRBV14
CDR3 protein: ASSLLASQYEQY

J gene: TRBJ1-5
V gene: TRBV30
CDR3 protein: AWSLNRVQPQH

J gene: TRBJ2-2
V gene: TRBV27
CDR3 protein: ASSLWGMTGKNTGELF

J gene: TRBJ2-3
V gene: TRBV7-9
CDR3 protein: ASSLGALEDTQY

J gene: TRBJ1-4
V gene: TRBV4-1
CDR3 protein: ASSQEGDRFNEKLF

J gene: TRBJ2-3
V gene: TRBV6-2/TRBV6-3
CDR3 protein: ASRYAGLGPDTQY

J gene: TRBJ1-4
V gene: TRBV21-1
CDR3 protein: ASSILDRVEKLF

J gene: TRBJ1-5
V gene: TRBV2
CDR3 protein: ASSVTGRNEMPQH

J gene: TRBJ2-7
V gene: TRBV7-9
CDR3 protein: ASSPRTRSYEQY

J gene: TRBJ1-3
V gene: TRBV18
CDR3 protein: ASSPLGTGVAGNTIY

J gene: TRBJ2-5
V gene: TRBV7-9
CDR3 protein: ASSLYRGQGQETQY

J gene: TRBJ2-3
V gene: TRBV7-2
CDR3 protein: ASSPHSGADTQY

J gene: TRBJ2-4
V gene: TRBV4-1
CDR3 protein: ASNPGGIQNIQY